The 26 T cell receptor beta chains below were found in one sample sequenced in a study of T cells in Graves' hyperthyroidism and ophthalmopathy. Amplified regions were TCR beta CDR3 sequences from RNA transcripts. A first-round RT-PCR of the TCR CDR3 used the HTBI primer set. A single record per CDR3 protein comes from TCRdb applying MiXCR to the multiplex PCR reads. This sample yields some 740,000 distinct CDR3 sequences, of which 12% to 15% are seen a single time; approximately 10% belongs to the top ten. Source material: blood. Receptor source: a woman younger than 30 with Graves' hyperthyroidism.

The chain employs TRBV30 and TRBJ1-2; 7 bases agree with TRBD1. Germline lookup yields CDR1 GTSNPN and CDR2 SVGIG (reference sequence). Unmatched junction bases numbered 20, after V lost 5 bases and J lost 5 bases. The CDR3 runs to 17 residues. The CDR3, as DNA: TGTGCCTGGTCGGGGGGGAGGACAGGCCAAACATTGTATGGCTACACCTTC. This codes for CAWSGGRTGQTLYGYTF.

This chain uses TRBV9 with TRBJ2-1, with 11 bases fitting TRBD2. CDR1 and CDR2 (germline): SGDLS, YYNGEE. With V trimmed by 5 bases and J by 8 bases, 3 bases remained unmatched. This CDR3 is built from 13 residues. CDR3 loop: CASRGSGRDEQFF. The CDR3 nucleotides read TGTGCCAGCAGGGGTAGCGGGAGGGATGAGCAGTTCTTC.

CDR3 protein: CSAIPGTGVAEAFF. CDR3 coding DNA: TGCAGTGCTATACCCGGGACAGGGGTTGCCGAAGCTTTCTTT. This chain joins TRBV20-1 and TRBJ1-1, with 10 bases identical to TRBD1. Losses at the gene ends were 4 bases for V and 8 bases for J; bases not matched to a gene: 10. Germline values: CDR1 DFQATT, CDR2 SNEGSKA (reference sequence). The CDR3 length is 14 residues.

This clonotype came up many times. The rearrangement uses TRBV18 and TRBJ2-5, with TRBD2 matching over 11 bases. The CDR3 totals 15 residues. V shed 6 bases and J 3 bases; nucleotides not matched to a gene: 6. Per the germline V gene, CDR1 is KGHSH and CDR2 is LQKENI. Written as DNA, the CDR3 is TGTGCCAGCTCCCGCGGGGGACTAGCGGAAGAGACCCAGTACTTC. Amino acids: CASSRGGLAEETQYF.

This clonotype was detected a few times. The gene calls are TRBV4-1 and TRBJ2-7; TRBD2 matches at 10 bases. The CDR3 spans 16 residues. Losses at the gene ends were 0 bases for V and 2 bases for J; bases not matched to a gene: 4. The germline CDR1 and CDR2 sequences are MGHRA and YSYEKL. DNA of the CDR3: TGCGCCAGCAGCCAAGATCTCGGGACTAGCGCCTACGAGCAGTACTTC. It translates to CASSQDLGTSAYEQYF.

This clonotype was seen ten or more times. This chain's CDR3 is CASSPRGGNQPQHF. In DNA, the CDR3 is TGTGCCAGCAGCCCCAGGGGTGGCAATCAGCCCCAGCATTTT. The V gene is TRBV12-3 or TRBV12-4, the J gene TRBJ1-5; possibly TRBD1 for D (6 bases). V gave up 6 bases and J gave up 2 bases, with 11 bases separating them. The CDR3 has 14 amino acids.

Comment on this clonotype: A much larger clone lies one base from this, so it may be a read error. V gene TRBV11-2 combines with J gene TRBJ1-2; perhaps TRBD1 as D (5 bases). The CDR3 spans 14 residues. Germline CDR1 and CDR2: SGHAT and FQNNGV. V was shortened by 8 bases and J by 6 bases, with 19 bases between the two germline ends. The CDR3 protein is CASGRSGRMDGYTF. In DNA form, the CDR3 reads TGTGCCAGCGGCCGTTCGGGGCGGATGGATGGCTACACCTTC.

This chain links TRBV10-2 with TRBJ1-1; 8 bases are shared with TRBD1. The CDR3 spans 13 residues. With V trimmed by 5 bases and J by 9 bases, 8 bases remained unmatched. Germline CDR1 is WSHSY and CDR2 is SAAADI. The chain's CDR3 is CASSPTRTGQAFF. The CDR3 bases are TGCGCCAGCAGTCCAACACGGACAGGGCAAGCTTTCTTT.

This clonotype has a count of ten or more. The CDR3 reads CASSFGRGLNEQFF. The CDR3 DNA sequence: TGTGCCAGCAGTTTCGGGAGGGGCCTTAATGAGCAGTTCTTC. The chain has TRBV27 and TRBJ2-1, with TRBD2 matching 8 bases. The CDR3 contains 14 residues. CDR1 MNHEY and CDR2 SMNVEV come from the germline V gene (reference sequence). The V gene end was trimmed by 3 bases and the J gene end by 7 bases; junction bases not matched to a gene: 5.

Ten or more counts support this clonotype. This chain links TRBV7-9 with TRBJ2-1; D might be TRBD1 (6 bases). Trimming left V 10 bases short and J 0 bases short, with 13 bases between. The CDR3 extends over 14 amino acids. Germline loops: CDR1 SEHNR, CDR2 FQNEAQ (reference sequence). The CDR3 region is CATLLGGSYNEQFF. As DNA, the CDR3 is TGTGCCACCCTCCTAGGGGGCTCCTACAATGAGCAGTTCTTC.

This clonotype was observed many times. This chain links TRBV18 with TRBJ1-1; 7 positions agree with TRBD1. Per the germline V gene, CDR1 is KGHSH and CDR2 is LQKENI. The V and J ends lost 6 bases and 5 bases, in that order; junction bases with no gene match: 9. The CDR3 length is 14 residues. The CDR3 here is CASSQTTGETEAFF. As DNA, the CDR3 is TGTGCCAGCTCGCAAACTACAGGGGAGACTGAAGCTTTCTTT. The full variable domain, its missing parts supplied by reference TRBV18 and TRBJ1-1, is NAGVMQNPRHLVRRRGQEARLRCSPMKGHSHVYWYRQLPEEGLKFMVYLQKENIIDESGMPKERFSAEFPKEGPSILRIQQVVRGDSAAYFCASSQTTGETEAFFGQGTRLTVV.

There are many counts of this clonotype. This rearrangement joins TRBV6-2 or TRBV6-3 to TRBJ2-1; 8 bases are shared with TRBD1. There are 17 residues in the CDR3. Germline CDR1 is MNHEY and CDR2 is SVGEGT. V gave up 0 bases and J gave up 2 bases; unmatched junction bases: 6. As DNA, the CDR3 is TGTGCCAGCAGTTACTCCCCGGACAGGGTCGCCTACAATGAGCAGTTCTTC. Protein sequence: CASSYSPDRVAYNEQFF.

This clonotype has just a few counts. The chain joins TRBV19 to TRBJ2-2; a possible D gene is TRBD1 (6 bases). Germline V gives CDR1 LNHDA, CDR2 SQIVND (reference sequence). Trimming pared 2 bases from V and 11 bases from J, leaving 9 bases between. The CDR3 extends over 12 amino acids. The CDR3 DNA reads TGTGCCAGTAGTATACTCGGGACAGAGCTGTTTTTT. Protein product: CASSILGTELFF.

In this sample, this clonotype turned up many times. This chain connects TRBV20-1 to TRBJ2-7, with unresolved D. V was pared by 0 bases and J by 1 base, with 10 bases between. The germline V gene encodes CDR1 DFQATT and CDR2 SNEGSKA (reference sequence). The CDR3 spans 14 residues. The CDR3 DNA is TGCAGTGCTAGAGATTCCGGTCTATCCTACGAGCAGTACTTC. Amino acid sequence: CSARDSGLSYEQYF.

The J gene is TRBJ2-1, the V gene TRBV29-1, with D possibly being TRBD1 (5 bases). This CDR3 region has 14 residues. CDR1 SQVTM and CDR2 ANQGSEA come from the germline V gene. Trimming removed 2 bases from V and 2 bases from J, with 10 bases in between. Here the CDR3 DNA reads TGCAGCGTTGAAAAGGGGTACCCCTACAATGAGCAGTTCTTC. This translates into CSVEKGYPYNEQFF.

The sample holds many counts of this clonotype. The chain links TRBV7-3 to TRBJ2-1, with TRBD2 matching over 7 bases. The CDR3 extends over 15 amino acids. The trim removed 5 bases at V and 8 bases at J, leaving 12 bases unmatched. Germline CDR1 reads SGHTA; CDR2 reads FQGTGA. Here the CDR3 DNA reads TGTGCCAGCAGCCCTGCCCTGACTAGCTGGGATGAGCAGTTCTTC. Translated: CASSPALTSWDEQFF.

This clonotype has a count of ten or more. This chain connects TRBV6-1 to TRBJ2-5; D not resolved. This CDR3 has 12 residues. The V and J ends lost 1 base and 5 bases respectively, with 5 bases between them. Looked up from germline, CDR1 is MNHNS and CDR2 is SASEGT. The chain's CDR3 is CASSEVGETQYF. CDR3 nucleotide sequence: TGTGCCAGCAGTGAAGTCGGGGAGACCCAGTACTTC.

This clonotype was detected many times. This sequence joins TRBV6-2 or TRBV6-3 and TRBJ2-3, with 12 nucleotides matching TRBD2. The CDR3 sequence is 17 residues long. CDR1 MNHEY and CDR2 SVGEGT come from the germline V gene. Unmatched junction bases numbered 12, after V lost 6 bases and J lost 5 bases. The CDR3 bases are TGTGCCAGCAGCTTATCGACTAGCGGGAGCGTCCGAGATACGCAGTATTTT. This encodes CASSLSTSGSVRDTQYF.

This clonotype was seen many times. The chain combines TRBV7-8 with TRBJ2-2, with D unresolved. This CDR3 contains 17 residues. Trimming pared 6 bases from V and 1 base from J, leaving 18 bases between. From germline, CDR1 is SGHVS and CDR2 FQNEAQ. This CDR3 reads CASRSGGAELNTGELFF. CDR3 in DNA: TGTGCCAGCAGATCGGGCGGTGCAGAATTGAACACCGGGGAGCTGTTTTTT.

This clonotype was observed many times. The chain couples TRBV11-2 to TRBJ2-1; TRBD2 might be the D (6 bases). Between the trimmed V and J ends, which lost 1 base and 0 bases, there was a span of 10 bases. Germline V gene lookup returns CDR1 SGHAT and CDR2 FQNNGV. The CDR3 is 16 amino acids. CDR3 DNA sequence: TGTGCCAGCAGCTTAGCATACGGGAGCTCCTACAATGAGCAGTTCTTC. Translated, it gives CASSLAYGSSYNEQFF.

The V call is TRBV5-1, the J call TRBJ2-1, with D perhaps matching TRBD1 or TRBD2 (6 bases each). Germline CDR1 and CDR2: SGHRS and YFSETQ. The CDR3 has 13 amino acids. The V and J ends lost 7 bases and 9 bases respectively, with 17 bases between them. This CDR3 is CASFQLGGTEQFF. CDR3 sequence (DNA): TGCGCCAGCTTCCAGCTGGGGGGCACTGAGCAGTTCTTC.

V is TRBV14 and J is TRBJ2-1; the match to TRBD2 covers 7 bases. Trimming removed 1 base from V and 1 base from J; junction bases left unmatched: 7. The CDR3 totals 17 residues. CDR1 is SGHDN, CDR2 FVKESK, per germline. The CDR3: CASSQGASGPSYNEQFF. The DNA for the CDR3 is TGTGCCAGCAGCCAAGGCGCTAGCGGTCCTTCCTACAATGAGCAGTTCTTC. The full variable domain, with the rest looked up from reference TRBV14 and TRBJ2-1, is EAGVTQFPSHSVIEKGQTVTLRCDPISGHDNLYWYRRVMGKEIKFLLHFVKESKQDESGMPNNRFLAERTGGTYSTLKVQPAELEDSGVYFCASSQGASGPSYNEQFFGPGTRLTVL.

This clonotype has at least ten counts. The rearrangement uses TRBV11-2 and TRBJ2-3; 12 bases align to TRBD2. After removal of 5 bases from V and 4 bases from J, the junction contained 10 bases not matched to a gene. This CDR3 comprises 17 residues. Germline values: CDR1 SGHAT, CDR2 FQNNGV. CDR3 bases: TGTGCCAGCAGCCTCCTAGCGGGAGGGGGACAATCAGATACGCAGTATTTT. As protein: CASSLLAGGGQSDTQYF. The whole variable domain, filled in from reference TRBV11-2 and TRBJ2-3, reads EAGVAQSPRYKIIEKRQSVAFWCNPISGHATLYWYQQILGQGPKLLIQFQNNGVVDDSQLPKDRFSAERLKGVDSTLKIQPAKLEDSAVYLCASSLLAGGGQSDTQYFGPGTRLTVL.

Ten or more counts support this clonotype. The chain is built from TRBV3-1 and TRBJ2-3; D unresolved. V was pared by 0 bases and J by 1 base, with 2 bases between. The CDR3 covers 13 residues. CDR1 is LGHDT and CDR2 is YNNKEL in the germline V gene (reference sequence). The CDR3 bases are TGTGCCAGCAGCCAAGAAGGCACAGATACGCAGTATTTT. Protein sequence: CASSQEGTDTQYF.

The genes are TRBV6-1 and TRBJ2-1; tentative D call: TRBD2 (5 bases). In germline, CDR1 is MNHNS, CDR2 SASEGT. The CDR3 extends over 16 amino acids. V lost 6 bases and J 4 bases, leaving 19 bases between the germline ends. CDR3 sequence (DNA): TGTGCCAGCAGCATATCCGGCGCACCGGGGTACAATGAGCAGTTCTTC. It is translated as CASSISGAPGYNEQFF.

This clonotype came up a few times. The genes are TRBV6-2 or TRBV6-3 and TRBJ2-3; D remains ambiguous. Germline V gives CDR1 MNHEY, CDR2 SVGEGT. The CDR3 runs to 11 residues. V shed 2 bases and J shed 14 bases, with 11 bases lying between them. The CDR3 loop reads CASSYPGERYF. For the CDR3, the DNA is TGTGCCAGCAGTTACCCCGGTGAGAGGTATTTT.